This TCR beta chain derives from a study of T cell responses to AZD1222 COVID-19 vaccine. Some clones are missing from TCRdb's copy, which holds only in-frame ones; the method was immunoSEQ multiplex PCR. The sample has roughly 120,000 clones; roughly four fifths are singletons. The receptor was isolated from an adult in good health. The sequenced sample was peripheral blood, obtained on day 0 of AZD1222 vaccination.

In DNA form, the CDR3 reads TGTGCCAGCAGCTTACAAGGGAGGCCAGAGACCCAGTACTTC. This translates into CASSLQGRPETQYF. The chain employs TRBV7-3 and TRBJ2-5; possibly TRBD2 for D (6 bases). Trimming removed 2 bases at V and 4 bases at J, with 11 bases between. Germline V gene lookup returns CDR1 SGHTA and CDR2 FQGTGA. The CDR3 contains 14 residues.